This T cell receptor beta chain was documented in a study of CD8 T cells in ankylosing spondylitis. General study findings and limits: A TCR beta motif made of 7 to 9 highly homologous variants seemed typical of ankylosing spondylitis blood. Reports of some motif variants in reactive arthritis synovial fluid and blood predate this one. Reports say disease-linked clones showed up significantly more in matched ankylosing spondylitis synovial fluid.

There are 16 residues in the CDR3. Germline V CDR1 and CDR2: SEHNR, FQNEAQ (reference sequence). The junction had 9 bases not matched to a gene; V was cut back by 5 bases and J by 4 bases. This clonotype was detected only a few times. Its matching antigen is unknown. Each TCR beta library was made by quantitative 5'-RACE that incorporated molecular barcodes. Using its own MiXCR run on the 5' RACE reads, TCRdb lists one record per CDR3 protein. This sample has 130,000 or so distinct CDR3 sequences, with roughly 7.3% found just once. J is TRBJ2-2 and V is TRBV7-9; 8 bases align to TRBD1. The material sequenced was blood, either unsorted or a sorted T cell fraction (not recorded which). The clonotype originates from a male donor with ankylosing spondylitis or in good health (not recorded which). The CDR3: CASSHRDRQVTGELFF. CDR3 nucleotides: TGTGCCAGCAGCCACCGGGACAGGCAGGTCACCGGGGAGCTGTTTTTT.